This T cell receptor (beta chain) was sequenced during a study of T cells after yellow fever vaccination. On the study more broadly: Cell sorting separated EM, EMRA, CM and Tscm memory subsets by CD3, CD45RA, CCR7 and CD95.

Findings and limits, study-wide: Repertoires obtained by FACS sorting could include abundant clonotypes that entered as contaminants from the bulk population. Though weaker, the secondary response peaked faster, on day 5 versus 15. Clones that expanded after primary vaccination mostly reappeared after the booster (nearly 98% CD4, approximately 85% CD8).

This clonotype showed up just a few times. The CDR3 has 11 amino acids. Germline values: CDR1 LNHDA, CDR2 SQIVND (reference sequence). The V gene lost 9 bases and the J gene lost 0 bases, with 4 bases spanning the gap. TCRdb re-analysed the 5' RACE reads in MiXCR, keeping a single row per CDR3 protein. The table has approximately 32,000 distinct CDR3 sequences, about 6.3% seen once. Here the sequenced sample was PBMCs, either bulk or a sorted T-cell subset (CD4+, CD8+, memory, or dextramer-sorted; not recorded which), taken on the day of the first yellow fever vaccination. The TCR was taken from a man aged 18 to 30 who received the YFV17D yellow fever vaccine. V usage is TRBV19 and J usage is TRBJ2-3; D unresolved. In DNA form, the CDR3 reads TGTGCCAGGACTAGCACAGATACGCAGTATTTT. Amino acid sequence: CARTSTDTQYF.